The 13 T cell receptor beta chains below were found in one sample sequenced in a study of spatial heterogeneity in lung cancer. Time point here: sample taken at primary tumor resection. Extraction of whole RNA from tumor, nontumor lung or frozen PBMC preceded unsorted sequencing. Via MiXCR, TCRdb re-called the 5' RACE reads, giving one row per CDR3 protein. The data hold 20,000 to 25,000 distinct CDR3 sequences, with approximately 4.5% observed a single time. The source was PBMCs, collected at surgery. All receptors derive from a male donor with early-stage non-small cell lung cancer.

With regard to this clonotype: Just one base apart from a much larger clone, this may be a read error. V and J are TRBV6-5 and TRBJ2-2; 9 nucleotides agree with TRBD1. In germline, CDR1 is MNHEY, CDR2 SVGAGI. This CDR3 region has 17 residues. Written as DNA, the CDR3 is TGTGCCAGCAGTTACTCCGGGACAGGGATATTGAGCGGGGAGCTGGTTTTT. The encoded protein is CASSYSGTGILSGELVF.

This clonotype came up many times. The V call is TRBV7-9, the J call TRBJ2-5; 7 bases line up with TRBD2. The J segment lost 5 bases and the V segment lost 9 bases, leaving 12 bases of the junction unmatched. The CDR3 extends over 14 amino acids. Germline-derived CDR1 and CDR2 are SEHNR and FQNEAQ (reference sequence). CDR3 nucleotides: TGTGCCAGTTCGTCGTCCGCGGGAGCCGAGACCCAGTACTTC. This encodes CASSSSAGAETQYF.

This clonotype was seen ten or more times. This chain uses TRBV12-3 or TRBV12-4 with TRBJ2-3; 7 positions agree with TRBD2. With 7 bases clipped from V and 2 bases from J, the junction kept 9 bases outside the gene matches. The CDR3 covers 15 residues. Here the CDR3 reads CASNPWGGHTDTQYF. The CDR3 DNA reads TGTGCCAGCAACCCGTGGGGAGGGCACACAGATACGCAGTATTTT.

This clonotype was seen many times. V and J are TRBV7-2 and TRBJ2-1; 7 nucleotides agree with TRBD1. Germline CDR1 and CDR2: SGHTA and FQGNSA. V lost 0 bases and J lost 1; bases outside the gene matches: 0. The CDR3 length is 15 residues. The CDR3 protein is CASSLAGQSYNEQFF. Written as DNA, the CDR3 is TGTGCCAGCAGCTTAGCGGGACAGTCCTACAATGAGCAGTTCTTC.

This clonotype has more than one count but fewer than ten. This chain joins TRBV7-6 and TRBJ2-1, with 10 bases that match TRBD2. V lost 3 bases, J lost 4 bases, and 3 bases stayed unmatched. The CDR3 length is 15 residues. The germline V gene has CDR1 SGHVS and CDR2 FNYEAQ. DNA of the CDR3: TGTGCCAGCAGCTTGAGCGGGGGGGGTTACAATGAGCAGTTCTTC. This sequence encodes CASSLSGGGYNEQFF. Drawing the rest from reference TRBV7-6 and TRBJ2-1, the complete variable domain is GAGVSQSPRYKVTKRGQDVALRCDPISGHVSLYWYRQALGQGPEFLTYFNYEAQQDKSGLPNDRFSAERPEGSISTLTIQRTEQRDSAMYRCASSLSGGGYNEQFFGPGTRLTVL.

V and J are TRBV7-2 and TRBJ2-3; D unresolved. The CDR3 runs 16 residues. Trimming removed 1 base at V and 0 bases at J, with 11 bases between. Looked up from germline, CDR1 is SGHTA and CDR2 is FQGNSA. Written as DNA, the CDR3 is TGTGCCAGCAGCTTAGAGGGTTTCCCTAGCACAGATACGCAGTATTTT. Encoded protein: CASSLEGFPSTDTQYF.

This clonotype showed up many times. The gene calls are TRBV18 and TRBJ2-5; D may be TRBD1 or TRBD2 (5 bases each). Germline-derived CDR1 and CDR2 are KGHSH and LQKENI. The CDR3 has 15 residues. V lost 2 bases, J lost 2 bases, and 12 bases lay in between. Written as DNA, the CDR3 is TGTGCCAGCTCACCAGGGCAGGGAGCGCAAGAGACCCAGTACTTC. Its protein is CASSPGQGAQETQYF.

This clonotype has at least ten counts. The V call is TRBV2, the J call TRBJ1-5, with D possibly being TRBD1 (6 bases). This CDR3 spans 14 amino acids. V was pared by 5 bases and J by 4 bases, with 12 bases between. The V gene's germline CDR1 is SNHLY and CDR2 FYNNEI. This CDR3 is CASSTNRENQPQHF. DNA for the CDR3: TGTGCCAGCAGTACTAACAGGGAAAATCAGCCCCAGCATTTT.

This clonotype appeared many times. The V gene is TRBV18, the J gene TRBJ1-6; D is ambiguous. Per germline, CDR1 KGHSH and CDR2 LQKENI. Deletions cut 3 bases from V and 8 bases from J, with 17 bases between. The CDR3 is 16 residues long. This CDR3 reads CASSPAGKGLDSPLHF. CDR3 DNA sequence: TGTGCCAGCTCACCGGCGGGAAAGGGTCTTGATTCACCCCTCCACTTT.

This clonotype was found many times. V is TRBV3-1 and J is TRBJ2-1; TRBD2 agrees at 8 bases. The V segment lost 6 bases and the J segment 9 bases; nucleotides outside the gene matches: 7. The CDR3 has 13 residues. The germline V gene encodes CDR1 LGHDT and CDR2 YNNKEL (reference sequence). The CDR3 DNA reads TGTGCCAGCAGACCCTCCGGGGGGGGTGAGCAGTTCTTC. It codes for CASRPSGGGEQFF.

This clonotype was picked up many times. The chain joins TRBV13 to TRBJ1-2, with TRBD1 matching over 7 bases. The CDR3 is 12 residues long. Germline V gene lookup returns CDR1 PRHDT and CDR2 FYEKMQ (reference sequence). J gave up 14 bases and V 4 bases, and 10 bases lay outside the gene matches. For the CDR3, the DNA is TGTGCCAGCAGCTCAGGGACAGCGGTTGCAACCTTC. Translating it yields CASSSGTAVATF. The full variable domain, completed using reference TRBV13 and TRBJ1-2, is AAGVIQSPRHLIKEKRETATLKCYPIPRHDTVYWYQQGPGQDPQFLISFYEKMQSDKGSIPDRFSAQQFSDYHSELNMSSLELGDSALYFCASSSGTAVATFGSGTRLTVV.

This clonotype has at least ten counts. The CDR3 DNA reads as TGTGCCAGCAGCTTAATCTACTCTGGAAACACCATATATTTT. Amino acid sequence: CASSLIYSGNTIYF. J is TRBJ1-3 and V is TRBV7-2, with D uncertain. This CDR3 is 14 amino acids long. V was trimmed by 2 bases and J by 0 bases, leaving 5 bases between them. Germline CDR1 reads SGHTA; CDR2 reads FQGNSA.

In this sample, this clonotype turned up many times. The chain has TRBV7-2 and TRBJ1-6; 7 nucleotides match TRBD1. This CDR3 has 15 residues. V shed 7 bases, J shed 6 bases, and the junction held 9 bases outside the gene matches. The germline CDR1 and CDR2 sequences are SGHTA and FQGNSA. The CDR3 nucleotides read TGTGCCAGCATCCTAACAGGGGCCCTTAATTCACCCCTCCACTTT. Translated, it gives CASILTGALNSPLHF.